This T cell receptor (beta chain) came from a study of PD-L1 blockade in urothelial cancer. V lost 6 bases, J lost 6 bases, and 9 bases stayed unmatched. This CDR3 spans 16 amino acids. Looked up from germline, CDR1 is LNHDA and CDR2 is SQIVND (reference sequence). The method was immunoSEQ multiplex PCR; TCRdb's version includes in-frame clones alone and lacks a portion of them. This table has approximately 40,000 clones, approximately 86% appearing once. Specified time point: peripheral blood 6 weeks after treatment start. The sequencing here drew on PBMCs, taken around atezolizumab (anti-PD-L1) treatment. The chain carries TRBV19 and TRBJ2-7; 15 nucleotides match TRBD2. This TCR was sampled from a man aged 55 to 70 with urothelial cancer. This CDR3 reads CASSHLPGLAGGEQYF. The CDR3 coding sequence is TGTGCCAGTAGCCACCTACCGGGACTAGCGGGGGGCGAGCAGTACTTC.